Here is one TCR beta chain with its context. Its target is unknown. The data stem from a study of blood T cells in healthy people across ages. Whole-study results and caveats: Samples with more naive T cells showed higher observed beta diversity.

Through a sample-barcoded 5' primer and a J-beta primer mix, a second PCR was run for about 7 to 12 cycles. TCRdb redid the calling of the 5' RACE reads with MiXCR, one entry per CDR3 protein. Of approximately 850,000 distinct CDR3 sequences listed, over 45% are singletons. What was sequenced was blood. This clonotype originated in a man aged 30 to 45 in good health.

CDR3 sequence: CASNQDANYGYTF. In DNA form, the CDR3 reads TGTGCCAGCAACCAAGACGCTAACTATGGCTACACCTTC. The chain combines TRBV12-3 or TRBV12-4 with TRBJ1-2; D is unresolved. V lost 7 bases and J lost 0, with 9 bases in between. CDR3 length: 13 amino acids.